This note documents a single TCR beta chain sequence. This specimen comes from a study of blood T cell repertoires in COVID-19. About the study: Material from acute and convalescent COVID-19 was sourced from the United States, Italy and Spain. The cDNA or gDNA used as material had been derived from T cells, B-cell-depleted T cells, or PBMCs.

Authors' methods: Using reference gene primer amplification, nucleated cell counts were estimated. Libraries were prepared by immunoSEQ multiplex PCR; TCRdb keeps only in-frame clonotypes and omits some of them. V and J calls and clone size are those listed in that table; D and trimming were worked out from the DNA. The repertoire holds about 73,000 clones, with 89% as singletons. Trimming stripped 5 bases from V and 8 bases from J, with 10 bases between. Germline V gene lookup returns CDR1 SGHTA and CDR2 FQGTGA. This CDR3 spans 12 amino acids. The rearrangement joins TRBV7-3 to TRBJ2-1; TRBD2 is a possible D gene (5 bases). The TCR originated in a man aged 80 or over with acute or convalescent COVID-19. Sequenced sample: peripheral blood. The CDR3 is CASSPNGDEQFF. CDR3 bases: TGTGCCAGCAGCCCCAACGGGGATGAGCAGTTCTTC.